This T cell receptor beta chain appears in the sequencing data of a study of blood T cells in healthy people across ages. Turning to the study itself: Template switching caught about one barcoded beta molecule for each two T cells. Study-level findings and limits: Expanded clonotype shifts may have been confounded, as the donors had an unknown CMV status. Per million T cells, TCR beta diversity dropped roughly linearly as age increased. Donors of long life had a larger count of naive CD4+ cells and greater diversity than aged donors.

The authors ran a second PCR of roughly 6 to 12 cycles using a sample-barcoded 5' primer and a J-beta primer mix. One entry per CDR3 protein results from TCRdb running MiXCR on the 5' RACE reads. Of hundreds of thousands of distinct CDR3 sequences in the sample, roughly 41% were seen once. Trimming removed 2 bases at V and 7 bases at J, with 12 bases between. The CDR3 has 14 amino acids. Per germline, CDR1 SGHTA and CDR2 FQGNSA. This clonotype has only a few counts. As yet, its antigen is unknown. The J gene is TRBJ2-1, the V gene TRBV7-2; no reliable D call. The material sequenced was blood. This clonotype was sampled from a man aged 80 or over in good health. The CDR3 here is CASSLPAPENEQFF. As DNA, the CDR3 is TGTGCCAGCAGCTTACCCGCGCCCGAAAATGAGCAGTTCTTC.